This T cell receptor beta chain was obtained from a study of blood T cell repertoires in COVID-19. Original processing methods: Nucleated cell number was recorded as an estimate derived from reference gene primer amplification. Profiling relied on immunoSEQ multiplex PCR, and the TCRdb table lists in-frame clones only, not all of them. V and J calls and clone size are as listed in that table; D and trimming were resolved from the DNA. The data contain 150,000 to 200,000 clones, roughly 77% of them singletons. Seattle's cohort entered during active infection and was followed longitudinally. J lost 13 bases, V lost 0 bases, and 9 bases had no gene match. The V gene's germline CDR1 is LGHNA and CDR2 YSLEER. The CDR3 runs 14 residues.

This clonotype was obtained from a woman aged 40 to 50 with COVID-19, enrolled during active disease. The V and J genes are TRBV4-3 and TRBJ2-1, with TRBD2 matching 7 bases. What was sequenced was peripheral blood. The CDR3 DNA is TGCGCCAGCAGCCAAGAGCCAGCGGGGACTCAACAGTTCTTC. This codes for CASSQEPAGTQQFF.